This passage covers 5 T cell receptor beta chains from one sample sequenced in a study of blood T cell repertoires in COVID-19. Method: immunoSEQ multiplex PCR; TCRdb's copy keeps in-frame clones and lacks some. The sample consists of approximately 170,000 clones, about four fifths of them appearing once. The sample was peripheral blood. These receptors were collected from a man in his forties who had recovered from COVID-19.

The chain uses TRBV27 and TRBJ2-1; D is unresolved. The germline V gene encodes CDR1 MNHEY and CDR2 SMNVEV (reference sequence). CDR3 length: 15 residues. Trimming left V 2 bases short and J 4 bases short, with 12 bases between. The CDR3 nucleotides are TGTGCCAGCAGTTTACAGGCTCCCTTATACAATGAGCAGTTCTTC. Its protein is CASSLQAPLYNEQFF.

The chain links TRBV5-4 to TRBJ2-2, with 7 bases lining up with TRBD2. This CDR3 contains 15 residues. The V segment lost 4 bases and the J segment 7 bases; nucleotides outside the gene matches: 10. Germline V gene lookup returns CDR1 SGHNT and CDR2 YYREEE (reference sequence). CDR3 loop: CASSPRTSIGGELFF. CDR3 DNA sequence: TGTGCCAGCAGCCCCCGGACTAGTATCGGCGGGGAGCTGTTTTTT.

V and J are TRBV5-1 and TRBJ2-7; D perhaps matches TRBD1 (6 bases). CDR3 length equals 15 residues. Germline values: CDR1 SGHRS, CDR2 YFSETQ. V gave up 2 bases and J gave up 1 base, with 13 bases separating them. In DNA form, the CDR3 reads TGCGCCAGCAGCTTTACAGGGAAGGGATCCTACGAGCAGTACTTC. This gives the protein CASSFTGKGSYEQYF.

The table lists this clone with a count of one. The chain employs TRBV2 and TRBJ2-7; a possible D gene is TRBD1 (6 bases). The ends were cut back, 7 bases at V and 5 bases at J, with 15 bases in the middle. This CDR3 has 13 residues. The germline V gene has CDR1 SNHLY and CDR2 FYNNEI. DNA for the CDR3: TGTGCCAGCAAAATTGACAGGCTGGACGAGCAGTACTTC. It encodes CASKIDRLDEQYF.

V usage is TRBV27 and J usage is TRBJ2-7; 8 bases agree with TRBD1. This CDR3 has 15 amino acids. Germline CDR1 and CDR2: MNHEY and SMNVEV (reference sequence). J gave up 5 bases and V 8 bases, and 14 bases lay outside the gene matches. This CDR3 is CASPCPRTGWDEQYF. The CDR3 DNA is TGTGCCAGCCCCTGCCCCCGGACAGGGTGGGACGAGCAGTACTTC.